Detailed here is one T cell receptor (beta chain). Its antigen is unidentified. Specified time point: cycle 4 day 1 (C4D1), after five to seven weeks of nivolumab. All the patients suffered relapse after autologous stem cell transplantation, and brentuximab vedotin exposure differed. Magnetic negative selection purified CD4+ T cells from thawed PBMCs. These data are taken from a study of PD-1 blockade in classical Hodgkin lymphoma. Study-wide findings and caveats: With CD4+ cells, TCR diversity rose significantly by C4D1, but not with CD8+ cells.

Data came from immunoSEQ multiplex PCR; TCRdb stores just in-frame clones and leaves some out. This sample yields around 37,000 clones, of which roughly 90% are seen a single time; roughly 0.3% belongs to the top ten. V dropped 6 bases and J dropped 3; count of bases not matched to a gene: 3. Germline lookup yields CDR1 WSHSY and CDR2 SAAADI. The CDR3 is 13 amino acids. The specimen comprised CD4+ T cells from blood, sampled before the fourth cycle of nivolumab. The chain recombines TRBV10-2 with TRBJ2-7, with 9 bases that match TRBD1. This TCR came from a human donor with classical Hodgkin lymphoma. The CDR3 protein is CASRQGAGYEQYF. CDR3 nucleotide sequence: TGCGCCAGCAGACAGGGGGCCGGCTACGAGCAGTACTTC.